The entry that follows covers one TCR beta chain sequence. Followed over time, Seattle patients had been enrolled while infection was active. Generated by immunoSEQ multiplex PCR, the TCRdb table keeps only in-frame clones and is missing some. Of hundreds of thousands of clones listed, about 88% were seen once; the top ten hold roughly 0.9%. Per germline, CDR1 LNHDA and CDR2 SQIVND (reference sequence). V gave up 1 base and J gave up 1 base, with 13 bases separating them. CDR3 length equals 16 residues. This entry comes from a study of blood T cell repertoires in COVID-19. Turning to the study itself: T cells, B-cell-depleted T cells, or PBMCs provided the cDNA or gDNA that served as material.

The TCR was taken from a man younger than 30 with COVID-19, enrolled during active disease. The sequenced sample was peripheral blood. The chain uses TRBV19 and TRBJ1-2; no clear D gene. CDR3: CASSIVTTRYNYGYTF. The CDR3 nucleotides are TGTGCCAGTAGTATAGTGACAACTCGATATAACTATGGCTACACCTTC.